This TCR beta chain appears in the sequencing data of a study of T cell changes during pregnancy in multiple sclerosis (dated by TCRdb to the late 2010s). Some background on the complete study: The study looked at changes in the T cell repertoire across pregnancy in women with multiple sclerosis.

Comment on this clone: Its antigen target is currently unknown. No per-base quality is available; no much larger clone lies one base away.

Receptor libraries were prepared by the immunoSEQ multiplex PCR assay. Here the immuneACCESS table is served through TCRdb, limited to in-frame sequences with V and J called. Missing clones are a known gap in these copies; in checked studies unresolved V genes cover under half, and the rest lacks a known reason. In all, the sample holds tens of thousands of clones, and over 80% of those were seen once. Of the sample, roughly 1.4% falls within the top ten clones. V gives up 3 bases and J gives up 4 bases, and the segment between their germline ends measures 18 bases. The germline V gene (reference sequence) gives CDR1 as GTSNPN and CDR2 as SVGIG. There are 15 amino acids in the CDR3, from cysteine to phenylalanine inclusive. The read is trimmed to its CDR3 DNA, 45 bases read in frame from base 1.

The V gene is TRBV30 and the J gene is TRBJ1-1; there is no confident call for the D gene. The clonotype originates from a female donor with multiple sclerosis, enrolled in a pregnancy study. Sequenced sample: peripheral blood. At the DNA level, the sequence is TGTGCCTGGAGGTACTCGGAAAGAAGGACCACTGAAGCTTTCTTT. This yields the protein CAWRYSERRTTEAFF.